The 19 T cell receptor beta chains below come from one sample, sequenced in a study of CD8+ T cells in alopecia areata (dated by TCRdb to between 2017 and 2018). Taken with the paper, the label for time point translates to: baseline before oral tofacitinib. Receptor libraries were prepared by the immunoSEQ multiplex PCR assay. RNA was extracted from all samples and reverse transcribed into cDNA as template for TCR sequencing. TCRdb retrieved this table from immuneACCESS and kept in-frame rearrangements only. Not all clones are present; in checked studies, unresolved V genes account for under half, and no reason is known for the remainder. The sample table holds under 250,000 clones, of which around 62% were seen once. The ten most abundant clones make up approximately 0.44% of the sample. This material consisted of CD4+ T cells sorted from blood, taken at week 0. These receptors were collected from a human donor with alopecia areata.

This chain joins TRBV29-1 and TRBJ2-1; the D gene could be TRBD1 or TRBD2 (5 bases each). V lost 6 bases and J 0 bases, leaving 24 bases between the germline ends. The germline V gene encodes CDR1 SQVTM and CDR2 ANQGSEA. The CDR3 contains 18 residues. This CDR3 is CSVPLRGAPLSSYNEQFF. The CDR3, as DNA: TGCAGCGTGCCCCTGAGAGGGGCCCCTCTAAGCTCCTACAATGAGCAGTTCTTC.

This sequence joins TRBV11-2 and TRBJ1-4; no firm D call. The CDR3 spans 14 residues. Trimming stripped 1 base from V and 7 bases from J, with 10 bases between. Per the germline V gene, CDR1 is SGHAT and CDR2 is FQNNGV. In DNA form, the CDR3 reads TGTGCCAGCAGCTTAGCTCGGGCGGGTGAAAAACTGTTTTTT. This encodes CASSLARAGEKLFF.

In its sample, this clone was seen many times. The CDR3 DNA reads TGTGCCAGCAGCCGATTTGGGGACTACCTCTACGAGCAGTACTTC. Protein sequence: CASSRFGDYLYEQYF. This chain uses TRBV7-9 with TRBJ2-7; 7 bases map to TRBD2. V dropped 5 bases and J dropped 3; count of bases not matched to a gene: 10. This CDR3 region has 15 residues. Germline CDR1 is SEHNR and CDR2 is FQNEAQ (reference sequence). The full variable domain, its missing parts supplied by reference TRBV7-9 and TRBJ2-7, is DTGVSQNPRHKITKRGQNVTFRCDPISEHNRLYWYRQTLGQGPEFLTYFQNEAQLEKSRLLSDRFSAERPKGSFSTLEIQRTEQGDSAMYLCASSRFGDYLYEQYFGPGTRLTVT.

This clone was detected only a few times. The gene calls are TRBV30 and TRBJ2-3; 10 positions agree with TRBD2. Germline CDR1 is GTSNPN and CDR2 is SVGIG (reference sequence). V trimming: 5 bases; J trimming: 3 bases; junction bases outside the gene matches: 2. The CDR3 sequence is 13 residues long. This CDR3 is CAWERGGTDTQYF. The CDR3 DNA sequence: TGTGCCTGGGAGCGGGGGGGAACAGATACGCAGTATTTT.

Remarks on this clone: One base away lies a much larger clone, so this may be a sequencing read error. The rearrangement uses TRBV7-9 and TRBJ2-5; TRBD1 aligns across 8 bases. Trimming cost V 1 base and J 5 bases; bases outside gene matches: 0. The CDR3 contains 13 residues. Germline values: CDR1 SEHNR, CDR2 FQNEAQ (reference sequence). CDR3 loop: CASSLGQGETQYF. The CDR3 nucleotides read TGTGCCAGCAGCTTAGGACAGGGGGAGACCCAGTACTTC.

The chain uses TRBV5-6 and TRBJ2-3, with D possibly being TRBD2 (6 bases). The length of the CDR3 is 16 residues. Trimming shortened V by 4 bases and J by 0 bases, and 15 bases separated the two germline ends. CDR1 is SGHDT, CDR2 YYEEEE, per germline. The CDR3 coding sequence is TGTGCCAGCAGCCAGGATCCCAGCGGGAGCACAGATACGCAGTATTTT. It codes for CASSQDPSGSTDTQYF.

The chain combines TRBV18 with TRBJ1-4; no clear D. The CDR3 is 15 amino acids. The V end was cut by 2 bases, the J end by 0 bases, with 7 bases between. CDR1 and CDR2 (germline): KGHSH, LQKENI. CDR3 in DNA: TGTGCCAGCTCACCAACAATTTCAACTAATGAAAAACTGTTTTTT. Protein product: CASSPTISTNEKLFF.

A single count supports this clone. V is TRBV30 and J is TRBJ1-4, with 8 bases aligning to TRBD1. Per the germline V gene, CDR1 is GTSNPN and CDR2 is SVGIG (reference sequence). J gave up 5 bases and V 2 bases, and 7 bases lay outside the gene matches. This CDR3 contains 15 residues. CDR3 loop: CAWSRGQGGNEKLFF. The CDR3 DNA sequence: TGTGCCTGGAGTCGCGGACAGGGAGGGAATGAAAAACTGTTTTTT.

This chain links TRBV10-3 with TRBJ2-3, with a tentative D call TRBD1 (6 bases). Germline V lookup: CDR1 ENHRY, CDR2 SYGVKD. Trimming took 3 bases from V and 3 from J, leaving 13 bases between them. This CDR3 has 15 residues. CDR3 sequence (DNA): TGTGCCATCAGTGACGGGGCAGGGGCGACAGATACGCAGTATTTT. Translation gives CAISDGAGATDTQYF.

CDR3 residues: CASSPGTTAYGYTF. The CDR3 nucleotides are TGTGCCAGCAGTCCCGGGACAACAGCCTATGGCTACACCTTC. V is TRBV25-1 and J is TRBJ1-2; maybe TRBD1 (6 bases). The germline gives CDR1 MGHDK, CDR2 SYGVNS. This CDR3 comprises 14 residues. Trimming removed 5 bases from V and 4 bases from J, with 14 bases in between.

CDR3 sequence: CASRRFSGTSGSYEQYF. The CDR3 nucleotides are TGTGCCAGCAGGAGATTTTCCGGGACTAGCGGATCCTACGAGCAGTACTTC. V gene TRBV2 combines with J gene TRBJ2-7, with TRBD2 matching over 11 bases. After removal of 6 bases from V and 1 base from J, the junction contained 11 bases not matched to a gene. From germline, CDR1 is SNHLY and CDR2 FYNNEI. The CDR3 spans 17 residues.

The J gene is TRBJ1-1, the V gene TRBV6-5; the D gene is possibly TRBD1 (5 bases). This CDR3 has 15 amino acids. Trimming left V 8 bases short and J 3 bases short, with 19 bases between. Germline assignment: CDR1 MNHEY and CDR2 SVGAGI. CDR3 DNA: TGTGCCAGCGGGGGTCATTTGGGAGTGTACACTGAAGCTTTCTTT. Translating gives CASGGHLGVYTEAFF.

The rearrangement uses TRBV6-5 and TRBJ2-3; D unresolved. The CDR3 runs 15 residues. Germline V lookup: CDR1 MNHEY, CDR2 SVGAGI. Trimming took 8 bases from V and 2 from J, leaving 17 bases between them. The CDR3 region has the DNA TGTGCCAGCGCCCGGAGCGTGCCCCTCACAGATACGCAGTATTTT. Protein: CASARSVPLTDTQYF.

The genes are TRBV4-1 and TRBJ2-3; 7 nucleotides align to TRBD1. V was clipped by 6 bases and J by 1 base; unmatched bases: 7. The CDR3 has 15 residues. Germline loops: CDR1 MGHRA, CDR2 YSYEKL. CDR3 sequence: CASRPTGAGTDTQYF. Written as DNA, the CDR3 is TGCGCCAGCAGACCCACAGGGGCTGGCACAGATACGCAGTATTTT.

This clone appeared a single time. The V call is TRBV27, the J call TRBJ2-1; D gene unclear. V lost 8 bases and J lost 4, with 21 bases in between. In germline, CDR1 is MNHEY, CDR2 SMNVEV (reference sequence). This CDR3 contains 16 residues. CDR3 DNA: TGTGCCAGCTGCCGGTCGGGCACGGTCTTATACAATGAGCAGTTCTTC. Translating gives CASCRSGTVLYNEQFF.

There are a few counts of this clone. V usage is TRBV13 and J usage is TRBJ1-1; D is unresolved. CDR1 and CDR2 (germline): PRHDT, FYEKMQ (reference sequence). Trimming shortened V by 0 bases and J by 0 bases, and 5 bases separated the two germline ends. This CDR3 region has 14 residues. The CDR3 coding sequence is TGTGCCAGCAGCTTAGGAACAGTGAACACTGAAGCTTTCTTT. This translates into CASSLGTVNTEAFF.

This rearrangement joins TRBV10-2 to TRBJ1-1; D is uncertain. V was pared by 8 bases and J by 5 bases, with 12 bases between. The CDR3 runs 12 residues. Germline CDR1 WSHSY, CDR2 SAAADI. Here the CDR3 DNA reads TGCGCCAGCGGTGGGATATGGACTGAAGCTTTCTTT. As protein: CASGGIWTEAFF.

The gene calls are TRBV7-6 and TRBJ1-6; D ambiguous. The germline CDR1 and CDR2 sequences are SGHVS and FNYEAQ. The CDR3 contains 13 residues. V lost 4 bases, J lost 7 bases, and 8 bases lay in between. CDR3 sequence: CASSSSINSPLHF. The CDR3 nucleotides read TGTGCCAGCAGCTCGAGCATAAATTCACCCCTCCACTTT.

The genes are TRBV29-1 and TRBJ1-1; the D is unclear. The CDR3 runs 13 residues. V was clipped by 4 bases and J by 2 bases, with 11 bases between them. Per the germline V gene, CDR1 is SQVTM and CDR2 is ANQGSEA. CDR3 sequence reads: CSVGREFNTEAFF. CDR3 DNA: TGCAGCGTTGGCCGCGAGTTCAACACTGAAGCTTTCTTT.